One and the same sample provided the 25 T cell receptor beta chains below, sequenced in a study of blood T cell repertoires in COVID-19. TCRdb keeps only in-frame clones here, not all; method: immunoSEQ multiplex PCR. In the table there are approximately 150,000 clones, approximately 86% of which are singletons. Sample: peripheral blood. Receptors originate from a man in his 70s with acute or convalescent COVID-19.

V gene TRBV6-2 or TRBV6-3 combines with J gene TRBJ2-2; the D is unclear. Trimming pared 2 bases from V and 7 bases from J, leaving 14 bases between. The CDR3 has 15 residues. CDR1 is MNHEY, CDR2 SVGEGT, per germline. This CDR3 reads CASSYLDNPHGELFF. The CDR3 DNA follows: TGTGCCAGCAGTTACCTCGACAATCCTCACGGGGAGCTGTTTTTT.

The chain carries TRBV4-2 and TRBJ1-6, with D perhaps TRBD1 (5 bases). V lost 3 bases, J lost 6 bases, and 9 bases lay in between. The germline CDR1 and CDR2 sequences are LGHNA and YNFKEQ. The length of the CDR3 is 14 residues. CDR3 sequence (DNA): TGTGCCAGCAGCCAGACAGCTAGTAATTCACCCCTCCACTTT. This encodes CASSQTASNSPLHF.

V usage is TRBV6-5 and J usage is TRBJ2-1, with a weak D call TRBD2 (6 bases). CDR3 length: 16 amino acids. V lost 0 bases and J 7 bases, leaving 16 bases between the germline ends. Germline CDR1 and CDR2: MNHEY and SVGAGI. Written as DNA, the CDR3 is TGTGCCAGCAGTTACTCGGGGGGACTCCCGGTTAATGAGCAGTTCTTC. Encoded protein: CASSYSGGLPVNEQFF.

V gene TRBV6-2 or TRBV6-3 combines with J gene TRBJ2-2, with 8 positions matching TRBD1. The CDR3 is made up of 15 amino acids. V lost 6 bases to trimming and J lost 7 bases; unmatched junction nucleotides: 10. Germline V gene data show CDR1 as MNHEY and CDR2 as SVGEGT. The CDR3 region is CASSSRTGRIGELFF. The CDR3 DNA is TGTGCCAGCAGCTCGAGGACAGGGAGAATCGGGGAGCTGTTTTTT.

The chain carries TRBV9 and TRBJ2-1; 8 positions match TRBD1. V shed 1 base, J shed 9 bases, and the junction held 6 bases outside the gene matches. The CDR3 length is 14 residues. Germline assignment: CDR1 SGDLS and CDR2 YYNGEE. The CDR3 DNA reads as TGTGCCAGCAGCGTAACGGCAGGGGGCGGTGAGCAGTTCTTC. Translated, it gives CASSVTAGGGEQFF.

This clone was recorded a few times. The chain links TRBV7-9 to TRBJ2-5; TRBD1 matches 12 bases. Germline V CDR1 and CDR2: SEHNR, FQNEAQ (reference sequence). The CDR3 is 16 residues long. The trim removed 5 bases at V and 3 bases at J, leaving 7 bases unmatched. CDR3 protein: CASSRDRGQSEETQYF. The CDR3 bases are TGTGCCAGCAGCCGGGACAGGGGGCAATCGGAAGAGACCCAGTACTTC.

The chain couples TRBV3-1 (or the pseudogene TRBV3-2) to TRBJ1-1, with 9 bases that match TRBD1. The CDR3 covers 17 residues. V trimming: 0 bases; J trimming: 4 bases; junction bases outside the gene matches: 9. Germline assignment: CDR1 LGHDT and CDR2 YNNKEL (reference sequence). The CDR3 nucleotides are TGTGCCAGCAGCCAAGAGTTCGGGACAGGGATGGGCACTGAAGCTTTCTTT. As protein: CASSQEFGTGMGTEAFF.

This sequence joins TRBV6-2 or TRBV6-3 and TRBJ2-1; 14 nucleotides match TRBD2. From germline, CDR1 is MNHEY and CDR2 SVGEGT. The junction had 7 bases not matched to a gene; V was cut back by 5 bases and J by 7 bases. The CDR3 is 16 amino acids. CDR3 coding DNA: TGTGCCAGCAGTCCGTCGGGACTAGCGGGAGAAAATGAGCAGTTCTTC. Its protein product is CASSPSGLAGENEQFF.

This chain links TRBV27 with TRBJ2-3; 10 bases fit TRBD2. The germline V gene has CDR1 MNHEY and CDR2 SMNVEV (reference sequence). The CDR3 has 18 residues. V gave up 3 bases and J gave up 0 bases; unmatched junction bases: 9. CDR3 protein: CASSLEGASGRSTDTQYF. The CDR3 bases are TGTGCCAGCAGTTTGGAGGGTGCTAGCGGGAGAAGCACAGATACGCAGTATTTT.

This clone has a single count. J is TRBJ1-3 and V is TRBV15, with no clear D. Trimming cost V 1 base and J 0 bases, with 10 bases left between them. The CDR3 length is 16 residues. Germline CDR1 and CDR2: LNHNV and YYDKDF (reference sequence). Here the CDR3 DNA reads TGTGCCACCAGCAGAGGCGGGGTACCCTCTGGAAACACCATATATTTT. Its translation is CATSRGGVPSGNTIYF.

About this clone itself: The same CDR3 can be traced to other DNA sequences in this sample. This rearrangement joins TRBV28 to TRBJ2-1, with 12 bases aligning to TRBD2. CDR3 length: 15 residues. Germline CDR1 is MDHEN and CDR2 is SYDVKM. J lost 6 bases, V lost 2 bases, and 2 bases had no gene match. This chain's CDR3 is CASSLGTSGRNEQFF. Here the CDR3 DNA reads TGTGCCAGCAGTTTAGGGACTAGCGGGCGCAATGAGCAGTTCTTC.

This rearrangement joins TRBV28 to TRBJ2-1; 8 nucleotides line up with TRBD1. The CDR3 loop spans 13 amino acids. V lost 7 bases to trimming and J lost 6 bases; unmatched junction nucleotides: 5. Germline V gene data show CDR1 as MDHEN and CDR2 as SYDVKM. The CDR3 nucleotides are TGTGCCAGCACCCCGGACAGGGTCAATGAGCAGTTCTTC. Translated: CASTPDRVNEQFF.

This chain uses TRBV19 with TRBJ1-6, with D perhaps matching TRBD1 (6 bases). V was cut by 10 bases and J by 5 bases, with 18 bases left in between. Germline assignment: CDR1 LNHDA and CDR2 SQIVND (reference sequence). CDR3 length: 15 amino acids. The CDR3 protein is CATSGRAGDNSPLHF. DNA for the CDR3: TGTGCCACGTCGGGAAGGGCAGGGGATAATTCACCCCTCCACTTT.

V gene TRBV18 combines with J gene TRBJ1-1; unclear D gene. The CDR3 extends over 15 amino acids. V lost 3 bases to trimming and J lost 0 bases, with 11 bases between them. Per the germline V gene, CDR1 is KGHSH and CDR2 is LQKENI. The CDR3 region has the DNA TGTGCCAGCTCACCCCTTGAACAGATGAACACTGAAGCTTTCTTT. It encodes CASSPLEQMNTEAFF.

The CDR3 spells CASSKTGELYEQYF. The CDR3 nucleotides are TGTGCCAGCAGCAAGACAGGGGAGTTGTACGAGCAGTACTTC. V and J are TRBV21-1 and TRBJ2-7; the table's D call TRBD1 went unverified against the DNA. TRBV21-1 is shown as a pseudogene. CDR3 length equals 14 residues.

The chain carries TRBV4-1 and TRBJ2-7, with 14 bases that match TRBD2. V shed 0 bases and J 2 bases; nucleotides not matched to a gene: 3. CDR1 and CDR2 from the germline V gene are MGHRA and YSYEKL. The CDR3 runs to 17 residues. The CDR3 is CASSQDGTSGRPYEQYF. CDR3 in DNA: TGCGCCAGCAGCCAAGACGGGACTAGCGGGAGACCCTACGAGCAGTACTTC.

The gene calls are TRBV27 and TRBJ2-7, with a possible D match to TRBD1 (5 bases). Germline CDR1 reads MNHEY; CDR2 reads SMNVEV (reference sequence). V was trimmed by 4 bases and J by 0 bases, leaving 16 bases between them. The CDR3 is made up of 16 amino acids. The CDR3: CASSSGLRHFSYEQYF. The CDR3 DNA reads TGTGCCAGCAGTTCAGGGTTAAGACACTTCTCCTACGAGCAGTACTTC.

This clone was recorded a few times. The same CDR3 arises from other DNA sequences in this sample as well. The CDR3 nucleotides are TGTGCCTGGGGACTAGCGGGAGGGGTCTACAATGAGCAGTTCTTC. This codes for CAWGLAGGVYNEQFF. The J gene is TRBJ2-1, the V gene TRBV30, with 15 bases aligning to TRBD2. There are 15 residues in the CDR3. With 5 bases clipped from V and 3 bases from J, the junction kept 2 bases outside the gene matches. Germline assignment: CDR1 GTSNPN and CDR2 SVGIG (reference sequence).

The genes are TRBV2 and TRBJ2-3, with 12 bases fitting TRBD2. Trimming at V came to 10 bases and at J to 3 bases, leaving 8 bases not matched to a gene. Per the germline V gene, CDR1 is SNHLY and CDR2 is FYNNEI. The CDR3 has 15 amino acids. CDR3 residues: CATRTSGIVTDTQYF. CDR3 bases: TGTGCCACCAGGACTAGCGGGATAGTAACAGATACGCAGTATTTT.

Regarding this clone: The same CDR3 also results from other DNA sequences found in this sample. V gene TRBV6-5 combines with J gene TRBJ2-1; 7 bases are shared with TRBD1. Germline V lookup: CDR1 MNHEY, CDR2 SVGAGI. CDR3 size: 13 residues. After removal of 6 bases from V and 4 bases from J, the junction contained 3 bases not matched to a gene. The CDR3 sequence: CASRAGGYNEQFF. CDR3 coding DNA: TGTGCCAGCAGGGCAGGGGGATACAATGAGCAGTTCTTC.

The V call is TRBV19, the J call TRBJ2-3; D gene ambiguous. The length of the CDR3 is 14 residues. Trimming stripped 5 bases from V and 0 bases from J, with 9 bases between. Germline V gene data show CDR1 as LNHDA and CDR2 as SQIVND (reference sequence). The CDR3, as DNA: TGTGCCAGTAGTGTACAGATTAGCACAGATACGCAGTATTTT. The encoded protein is CASSVQISTDTQYF.

This clone was picked up one time. The rearrangement links TRBV29-1 to TRBJ1-1; TRBD1 matches 10 bases. This CDR3 is 13 amino acids long. Germline V gene lookup returns CDR1 SQVTM and CDR2 ANQGSEA. The junction had 5 bases not matched to a gene; V was cut back by 7 bases and J by 3 bases. Here the CDR3 reads CSARDRGYTEAFF. The CDR3 coding sequence is TGCAGCGCCCGGGACAGGGGATACACTGAAGCTTTCTTT.

The chain links TRBV15 to TRBJ2-5; D is possibly TRBD2 (6 bases). Looked up from germline, CDR1 is LNHNV and CDR2 is YYDKDF (reference sequence). V lost 8 bases to trimming and J lost 4 bases, with 8 bases between them. The CDR3 extends over 11 amino acids. In DNA, the CDR3 is TGTGCCACCGGGCGGGGAGAGACCCAGTACTTC. Amino acids: CATGRGETQYF. The whole variable domain, filled in from reference TRBV15 and TRBJ2-5, reads DAMVIQNPRYQVTQFGKPVTLSCSQTLNHNVMYWYQQKSSQAPKLLFHYYDKDFNNEADTPDNFQSRRPNTSFCFLDIRSPGLGDTAMYLCATGRGETQYFGPGTRLLVL.

The chain employs TRBV5-3 and TRBJ1-1; the match to TRBD1 covers 8 bases. TRBV5-3 is filed as an ORF, its function uncertain. There are 17 residues in the CDR3. Losses at the gene ends were 3 bases for V and 0 bases for J; bases not matched to a gene: 10. The CDR3 loop is CARSCAGQADLNTEAFF. In DNA, the CDR3 is TGTGCCAGAAGCTGTGCGGGACAGGCCGATCTGAACACTGAAGCTTTCTTT.

The chain is built from TRBV3-1 (or the pseudogene TRBV3-2) and TRBJ2-7; D may be TRBD1 (5 bases). CDR3 length equals 13 residues. The V and J ends lost 1 base and 9 bases respectively, with 13 bases between them. The germline V gene has CDR1 LGHDT and CDR2 YNNKEL (reference sequence). This chain's CDR3 is CASSQGQLRGQYF. CDR3 DNA sequence: TGTGCCAGCAGCCAAGGACAGCTACGAGGGCAGTACTTC.